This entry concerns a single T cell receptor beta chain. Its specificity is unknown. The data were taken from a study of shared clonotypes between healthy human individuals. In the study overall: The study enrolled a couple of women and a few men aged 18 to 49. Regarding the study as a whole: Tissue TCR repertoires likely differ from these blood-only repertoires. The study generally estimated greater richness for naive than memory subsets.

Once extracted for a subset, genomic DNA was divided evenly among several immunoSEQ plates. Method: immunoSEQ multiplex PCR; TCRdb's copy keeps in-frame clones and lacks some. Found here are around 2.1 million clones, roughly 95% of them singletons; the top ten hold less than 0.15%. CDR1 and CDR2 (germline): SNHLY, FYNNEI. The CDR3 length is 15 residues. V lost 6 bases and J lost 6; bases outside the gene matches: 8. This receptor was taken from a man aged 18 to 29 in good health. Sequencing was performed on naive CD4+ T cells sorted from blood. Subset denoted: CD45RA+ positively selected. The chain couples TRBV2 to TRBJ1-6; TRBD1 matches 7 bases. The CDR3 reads CASRLLTGVNSPLHF. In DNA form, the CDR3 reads TGTGCCAGCAGGCTACTAACAGGGGTTAATTCACCCCTCCACTTT.